These 18 T cell receptor beta chains share one sample of origin, sequenced in a study of cytomegalovirus exposure and HLA in healthy donors. This PCR relied on a set of 60 Vbeta primers and 13 Jbeta primers. Data came from immunoSEQ multiplex PCR; TCRdb stores just in-frame clones and leaves some out. The sample includes about 92,000 clones, about three quarters seen only once; the top ten take 6.5% to 8%. Input material: PBMCs. These receptors originate from a man in his forties or fifties in good health and CMV-seropositive.

The rearrangement links TRBV19 to TRBJ2-5; 9 bases match TRBD2. This CDR3 comprises 14 residues. With 3 bases clipped from V and 4 bases from J, the junction kept 3 bases outside the gene matches. Germline V CDR1 and CDR2: LNHDA, SQIVND (reference sequence). CDR3 in amino acids: CASSIGRGGETQYF. The CDR3 coding sequence is TGTGCCAGTAGTATTGGGCGGGGGGGAGAGACCCAGTACTTC.

This rearrangement joins TRBV5-4 to TRBJ1-5, with D maybe TRBD1 (5 bases). V was clipped by 0 bases and J by 3 bases, with 13 bases between them. The CDR3 spans 16 residues. Germline CDR1 reads SGHNT; CDR2 reads YYREEE (reference sequence). CDR3 nucleotide sequence: TGTGCCAGCAGCTTGGCGGGGGGACCCCTCAATCAGCCCCAGCATTTT. Translating gives CASSLAGGPLNQPQHF. Filled out from reference TRBV5-4 and TRBJ1-5, the complete variable domain reads ETGVTQSPTHLIKTRGQQVTLRCSSQSGHNTVSWYQQALGQGPQFIFQYYREEENGRGNFPPRFSGLQFPNYSSELNVNALELDDSALYLCASSLAGGPLNQPQHFGDGTRLSIL.

The chain has TRBV7-3 and TRBJ2-5; no firm D call. This CDR3 spans 13 amino acids. V was clipped by 3 bases and J by 0 bases, with 5 bases between them. The germline CDR1 and CDR2 sequences are SGHTA and FQGTGA. DNA of the CDR3: TGTGCCAGCAGCTTCGACAACCAAGAGACCCAGTACTTC. Its translation: CASSFDNQETQYF.

The rearrangement joins TRBV7-2 to TRBJ1-3; D perhaps matches TRBD1 (5 bases). Trimming stripped 2 bases from V and 0 bases from J, with 8 bases between. Germline loops: CDR1 SGHTA, CDR2 FQGNSA. The CDR3 has 15 residues. The CDR3 here is CASSLSQGSGNTIYF. The CDR3 coding sequence is TGTGCCAGCAGCTTAAGTCAGGGCTCTGGAAACACCATATATTTT.

This clone showed up just a few times. CDR3 DNA: TGTGCCAGCAGCCGAAGAATGACAGGAGGACGGCCCCAGCATTTT. It encodes CASSRRMTGGRPQHF. The rearrangement joins TRBV28 to TRBJ1-5, with D tentatively TRBD1 (6 bases). CDR1 is MDHEN, CDR2 SYDVKM, per germline. This CDR3 region has 15 residues. Trimming shortened V by 6 bases and J by 9 bases, and 21 bases separated the two germline ends.

The rearrangement uses TRBV28 and TRBJ2-7; perhaps TRBD1 as D (5 bases). CDR3 length equals 14 residues. V was cut by 3 bases and J by 3 bases, with 12 bases left in between. Per germline, CDR1 MDHEN and CDR2 SYDVKM. The CDR3 sequence: CASSLKDTFYEQYF. The DNA for the CDR3 is TGTGCCAGCAGTTTGAAGGACACCTTCTACGAGCAGTACTTC.

The J gene is TRBJ2-1, the V gene TRBV7-3; TRBD2 agrees at 7 bases. Germline V gene lookup returns CDR1 SGHTA and CDR2 FQGTGA. This CDR3 spans 14 amino acids. Germline trimming cut 4 bases from V and 10 bases from J; bases unmatched to any gene: 10. CDR3 coding DNA: TGTGCCAGCAGCTGGGGAGGGTCCTCGAGGGAGCAGTTCTTC. Its translation is CASSWGGSSREQFF. Using reference TRBV7-3 and TRBJ2-1 for the parts outside the CDR3, the full variable domain is GAGVSQTPSNKVTEKGKYVELRCDPISGHTALYWYRQSLGQGPEFLIYFQGTGAADDSGLPNDRFFAVRPEGSVSTLKIQRTERGDSAVYLCASSWGGSSREQFFGPGTRLTVL.

The chain recombines TRBV30 with TRBJ2-5, with a tentative D call TRBD2 (5 bases). Germline V gene data show CDR1 as GTSNPN and CDR2 as SVGIG (reference sequence). CDR3 length equals 14 residues. The V end was cut by 0 bases, the J end by 7 bases, with 15 bases between. CDR3 in amino acids: CAWSVFDYAGTQYF. The CDR3 DNA follows: TGTGCCTGGAGTGTATTTGACTATGCCGGGACCCAGTACTTC.

CDR3 DNA sequence: TGCGCCAGCAGCCGGGACGGGAGCTCCTACGAGCAGTACTTC. It encodes CASSRDGSSYEQYF. V usage is TRBV5-1 and J usage is TRBJ2-5, with a possible D match to TRBD2 (6 bases). The J call may be in error: the DNA end matches TRBJ2-7 better. Per germline, CDR1 SGHRS and CDR2 YFSETQ. The CDR3 covers 14 residues.

The V gene is TRBV10-3, the J gene TRBJ2-7; a weak D match, TRBD1 (7 bases). V was shortened by 6 bases and J by 7 bases, with 19 bases between the two germline ends. The CDR3 length is 14 residues. Germline V gives CDR1 ENHRY, CDR2 SYGVKD. The CDR3 nucleotides are TGTGCCATCAGCTTACAGGGGCTGACTAGGGAGCAGTACTTC. Amino acid sequence: CAISLQGLTREQYF.

A remark on this clone: Within the sample, other DNA sequences also encode this same CDR3. The chain is built from TRBV6-5 and TRBJ1-2; 8 nucleotides line up with TRBD1. The CDR3 covers 14 residues. Germline V gives CDR1 MNHEY, CDR2 SVGAGI. V trimming: 2 bases; J trimming: 8 bases; junction bases outside the gene matches: 7. The CDR3 spells CASSYVTGDQGYTF. The CDR3 nucleotides are TGTGCCAGCAGTTACGTGACAGGGGACCAGGGCTACACCTTC.

The chain carries TRBV5-1 and TRBJ2-5; 14 bases line up with TRBD2. Germline trimming cut 4 bases from V and 5 bases from J; bases unmatched to any gene: 7. The CDR3 totals 16 residues. Per the germline V gene, CDR1 is SGHRS and CDR2 is YFSETQ. The CDR3 here is CASSPGLAGGPETQYF. The CDR3 DNA reads TGCGCCAGCAGCCCTGGACTAGCGGGGGGCCCGGAGACCCAGTACTTC.

The V call is TRBV15, the J call TRBJ2-1, with D hard to call. Germline V lookup: CDR1 LNHNV, CDR2 YYDKDF (reference sequence). The CDR3 sequence is 14 residues long. V lost 0 bases and J lost 3, with 6 bases in between. CDR3 in amino acids: CATSRDRFYNEQFF. DNA of the CDR3: TGTGCCACCAGCAGAGACAGATTCTACAATGAGCAGTTCTTC.

This chain links TRBV25-1 with TRBJ1-6; D is uncertain. From germline, CDR1 is MGHDK and CDR2 SYGVNS. The CDR3 contains 16 residues. V was pared by 2 bases and J by 2 bases, with 10 bases between. CDR3 amino acids: CASSEDQAAYNSPLHF. CDR3 DNA: TGTGCCAGCAGTGAAGACCAGGCAGCCTATAATTCACCCCTCCACTTT. The entire variable domain, with the rest obtained from reference TRBV25-1 and TRBJ1-6, is as follows: EADIYQTPRYLVIGTGKKITLECSQTMGHDKMYWYQQDPGMELHLIHYSYGVNSTEKGDLSSESTVSRIRTEHFPLTLESARPSHTSQYLCASSEDQAAYNSPLHFGNGTRLTVT.

V and J are TRBV5-6 and TRBJ2-1, with D possibly being TRBD2 (5 bases). CDR3 length equals 17 residues. From germline, CDR1 is SGHDT and CDR2 YYEEEE. Trimming cost V 0 bases and J 7 bases, with 20 bases left between them. CDR3 amino acids: CASSLANRVGEWNEQFF. In DNA form, the CDR3 reads TGTGCCAGCAGCTTGGCCAACCGGGTCGGGGAATGGAATGAGCAGTTCTTC.

The V call is TRBV5-1, the J call TRBJ1-5; no clear D gene. The V gene lost 0 bases and the J gene lost 4 bases, with 8 bases spanning the gap. Germline lookup yields CDR1 SGHRS and CDR2 YFSETQ. This CDR3 spans 14 amino acids. CDR3 loop: CASSLDSPNQPQHF. The CDR3 DNA sequence: TGCGCCAGCAGCTTGGACAGCCCGAATCAGCCCCAGCATTTT. The whole variable domain, filled in from reference TRBV5-1 and TRBJ1-5, reads KAGVTQTPRYLIKTRGQQVTLSCSPISGHRSVSWYQQTPGQGLQFLFEYFSETQRNKGNFPGRFSGRQFSNSRSEMNVSTLELGDSALYLCASSLDSPNQPQHFGDGTRLSIL.

The V gene is TRBV28, the J gene TRBJ1-4, with D unclear. The germline V gene has CDR1 MDHEN and CDR2 SYDVKM. V was cut by 1 base and J by 4 bases, with 7 bases left in between. CDR3 length: 14 residues. CDR3: CASSLLENNEKLFF. DNA of the CDR3: TGTGCCAGCAGTTTATTAGAAAATAATGAAAAACTGTTTTTT. Together with reference TRBV28 and TRBJ1-4, the CDR3 gives the full variable domain: DVKVTQSSRYLVKRTGEKVFLECVQDMDHENMFWYRQDPGLGLRLIYFSYDVKMKEKGDIPEGYSVSREKKERFSLILESASTNQTSMYLCASSLLENNEKLFFGSGTQLSVL.

CDR3 loop: CASSQVVPTSGHADTQYF. CDR3 nucleotides: TGCGCCAGCAGCCAAGTGGTACCGACTAGCGGGCACGCAGATACGCAGTATTTT. This chain connects TRBV4-3 to TRBJ2-3; 10 bases match TRBD2. CDR1 and CDR2 from the germline V gene are LGHNA and YSLEER. CDR3 length: 18 residues. After removal of 1 base from V and 4 bases from J, the junction contained 11 bases not matched to a gene.